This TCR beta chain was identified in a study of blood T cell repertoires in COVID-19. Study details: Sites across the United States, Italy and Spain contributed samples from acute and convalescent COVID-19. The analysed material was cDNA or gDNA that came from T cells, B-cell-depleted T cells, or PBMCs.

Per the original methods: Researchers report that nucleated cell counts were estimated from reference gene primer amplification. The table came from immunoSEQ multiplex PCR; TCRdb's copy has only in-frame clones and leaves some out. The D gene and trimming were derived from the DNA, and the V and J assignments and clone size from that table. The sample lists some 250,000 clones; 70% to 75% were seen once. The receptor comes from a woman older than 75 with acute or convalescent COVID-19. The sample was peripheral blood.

DNA of the CDR3: TGTGCCAGCAGCTCCCCCATTGGACAGGGGGGCGCAGATACGCAGTATTTT. It is translated as CASSSPIGQGGADTQYF. This chain uses TRBV7-9 with TRBJ2-3; TRBD1 agrees at 10 bases. Trimming removed 4 bases from V and 4 bases from J; junction bases left unmatched: 11. The CDR3 runs 17 residues. Germline CDR1 and CDR2: SEHNR and FQNEAQ (reference sequence).